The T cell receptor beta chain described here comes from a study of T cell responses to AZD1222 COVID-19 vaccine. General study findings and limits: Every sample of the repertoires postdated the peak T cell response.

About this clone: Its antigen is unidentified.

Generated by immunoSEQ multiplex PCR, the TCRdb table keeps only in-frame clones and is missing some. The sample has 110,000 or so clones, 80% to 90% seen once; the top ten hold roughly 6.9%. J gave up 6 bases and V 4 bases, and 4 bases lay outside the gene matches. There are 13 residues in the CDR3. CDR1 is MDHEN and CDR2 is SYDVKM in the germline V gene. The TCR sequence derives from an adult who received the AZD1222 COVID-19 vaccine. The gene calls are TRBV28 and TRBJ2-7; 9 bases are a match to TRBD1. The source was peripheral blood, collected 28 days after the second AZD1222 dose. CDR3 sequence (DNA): TGTGCCAGCAGTTGGACAGGGGAGGCCGAGCAGTACTTC. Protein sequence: CASSWTGEAEQYF.